The 20 T cell receptor beta chains reported below all come from one sample, sequenced in a study of shared clonotypes between healthy human individuals (dated by TCRdb to 2020 to 2021). The protocol used for the library was the immunoSEQ multiplex PCR assay. TCRdb took over this immuneACCESS table, retaining in-frame rearrangements with V and J assigned. Such tables are incomplete; in checked studies, under half of the missing clones stem from an unresolved V gene, and the remainder is unexplained. Within this sample are around 1.1 million clones, with about 80% of them counted one time only. The ten largest clones take up roughly 0.55% of the sample. The sample was memory CD4+ T cells from PBMCs. The cell subset or site label of this sample denotes: CD45RA-negative fraction. These receptors all come from a man aged 18 to 29 in good health. Some clones in this sample may be carry-over from other donors' samples.

In this sample, this clone turned up once. The genes are TRBV10-3 and TRBJ2-2, with 7 bases aligning to TRBD1. Germline V gives CDR1 ENHRY, CDR2 SYGVKD. The V segment lost 2 bases and the J segment 6 bases; nucleotides outside the gene matches: 3. The CDR3 is 14 residues long. The chain's CDR3 is CAISEGQEAGELFF. CDR3 nucleotide sequence: TGTGCCATCAGTGAGGGACAGGAGGCCGGGGAGCTGTTTTTT.

As for this clone: Just one base apart from a much larger clone, this may be a read error. The rearrangement links TRBV29-1 to TRBJ2-1, with 12 bases matching TRBD2. Germline lookup yields CDR1 SQVTM and CDR2 ANQGSEA. The length of the CDR3 is 14 residues. CDR3 sequence reads: CSVERGLAGTERFF. The CDR3, as DNA: TGCAGCGTTGAACGGGGACTAGCGGGTACTGAGCGGTTCTTC.

J is TRBJ2-4 and V is TRBV5-4, with 9 nucleotides matching TRBD1. The CDR3 covers 15 residues. Germline assignment: CDR1 SGHNT and CDR2 YYREEE (reference sequence). Trimming at V came to 3 bases and at J to 8 bases, leaving 9 bases not matched to a gene. CDR3 sequence reads: CASSSPGQGGDIQYF. The CDR3 nucleotides read TGTGCCAGCAGCTCGCCGGGACAGGGAGGGGACATTCAGTACTTC. The complete variable domain, with remaining parts taken from reference TRBV5-4 and TRBJ2-4, reads ETGVTQSPTHLIKTRGQQVTLRCSSQSGHNTVSWYQQALGQGPQFIFQYYREEENGRGNFPPRFSGLQFPNYSSELNVNALELDDSALYLCASSSPGQGGDIQYFGAGTRLSVL.

This clone appeared a single time. The sample contains more than one DNA sequence encoding this CDR3. This chain uses TRBV2 with TRBJ2-7; TRBD1 agrees at 9 bases. This CDR3 region has 14 residues. The germline gives CDR1 SNHLY, CDR2 FYNNEI. The V and J ends lost 3 bases and 4 bases, in that order; junction bases with no gene match: 4. CDR3 sequence: CASSDQGQGYEQYF. The CDR3 DNA follows: TGTGCCAGCAGTGATCAGGGACAGGGTTACGAGCAGTACTTC.

This clone was detected once. This chain links TRBV29-1 with TRBJ2-3; 11 bases align to TRBD2. This CDR3 contains 15 residues. Trimming removed 5 bases from V and 14 bases from J; junction bases left unmatched: 18. The germline CDR1 and CDR2 sequences are SQVTM and ANQGSEA. The CDR3 bases are TGCAGCGTTCAGAGACAGCCGGGACTAGCGGATTCGGGGTATTTT. Translation gives CSVQRQPGLADSGYF.

This chain links TRBV5-1 with TRBJ2-7, with 9 bases aligning to TRBD2. The CDR3 spans 16 residues. After removal of 1 base from V and 6 bases from J, the junction contained 11 bases not matched to a gene. Per germline, CDR1 SGHRS and CDR2 YFSETQ. CDR3 sequence reads: CASSLLGSGRSTEQYF. The CDR3 DNA sequence: TGCGCCAGCAGCTTGCTCGGTAGCGGGAGATCTACCGAGCAGTACTTC.

Only one count was recorded for this clone. The chain joins TRBV7-9 to TRBJ2-3, with D hard to call. The V gene lost 1 base and the J gene lost 6 bases, with 5 bases spanning the gap. Germline CDR1 reads SEHNR; CDR2 reads FQNEAQ (reference sequence). This CDR3 has 12 residues. DNA of the CDR3: TGTGCCAGCAGCTTAGACGTGGATACGCAGTATTTT. Its protein product is CASSLDVDTQYF.

The genes are TRBV5-1 and TRBJ2-7; the D is unclear. In germline, CDR1 is SGHRS, CDR2 YFSETQ. This CDR3 is built from 14 residues. Deletions cut 0 bases from V and 6 bases from J, with 13 bases between. CDR3 bases: TGCGCCAGCAGCTTGGCGGCAGCTTCGGGCGAGCAGTACTTC. It translates to CASSLAAASGEQYF. Filled out from reference TRBV5-1 and TRBJ2-7, the complete variable domain reads KAGVTQTPRYLIKTRGQQVTLSCSPISGHRSVSWYQQTPGQGLQFLFEYFSETQRNKGNFPGRFSGRQFSNSRSEMNVSTLELGDSALYLCASSLAAASGEQYFGPGTRLTVT.

The chain couples TRBV9 to TRBJ2-3; D ambiguous. In germline, CDR1 is SGDLS, CDR2 YYNGEE. The ends were cut back, 5 bases at V and 2 bases at J, with 12 bases in the middle. The CDR3 extends over 14 amino acids. CDR3 DNA sequence: TGTGCCAGCAGATCCGGCCGCTCCACAGATACGCAGTATTTT. Translating gives CASRSGRSTDTQYF.

The V call is TRBV28, the J call TRBJ1-1; maybe TRBD1 (5 bases). Germline V gene data show CDR1 as MDHEN and CDR2 as SYDVKM. Trimming shortened V by 4 bases and J by 3 bases, and 18 bases separated the two germline ends. This CDR3 comprises 16 residues. The CDR3 is CASSSPGRTKDTEAFF. CDR3 bases: TGTGCCAGCAGTTCCCCGGGACGAACGAAGGACACTGAAGCTTTCTTT.

The chain couples TRBV18 to TRBJ2-2, with D perhaps matching TRBD1 (5 bases). This CDR3 region has 16 residues. Germline V gene lookup returns CDR1 KGHSH and CDR2 LQKENI. The V end lost 0 bases, the J end lost 3 bases, and 11 bases lay between the germline ends. In nucleotides, the CDR3 is TGTGCCAGCTCACCACCTTTGGCAGGGTACACCGGGGAGCTGTTTTTT. Translation: CASSPPLAGYTGELFF.

The chain has TRBV5-1 and TRBJ2-7; 10 bases are shared with TRBD2. This CDR3 comprises 17 residues. V lost 0 bases to trimming and J lost 0 bases; unmatched junction nucleotides: 6. The germline CDR1 and CDR2 sequences are SGHRS and YFSETQ. DNA of the CDR3: TGCGCCAGCAGCTTGGTTTCTAGCGGGAGTTACTCCTACGAGCAGTACTTC. Amino acid sequence: CASSLVSSGSYSYEQYF.

This clone was picked up one time. This rearrangement joins TRBV2 to TRBJ2-1, with no clear D. CDR3 length equals 15 residues. The ends were cut back, 4 bases at V and 8 bases at J, with 18 bases in the middle. The germline V gene encodes CDR1 SNHLY and CDR2 FYNNEI. CDR3 DNA: TGTGCCAGCAGTGTTGGACGAGCTCAGGTGCATGAGCAGTTCTTC. It specifies CASSVGRAQVHEQFF.

The V gene is TRBV5-1, the J gene TRBJ2-3, with D perhaps matching TRBD2 (6 bases). Germline CDR1 is SGHRS and CDR2 is YFSETQ. V was trimmed by 0 bases and J by 1 base, leaving 9 bases between them. The CDR3 is 15 residues long. CDR3 protein: CASSLDPSGTDTQYF. CDR3 nucleotides: TGCGCCAGCAGCTTGGACCCTAGCGGCACAGATACGCAGTATTTT.

The chain joins TRBV29-1 to TRBJ1-1, with a possible D match to TRBD1 (5 bases). The germline V and J ends were trimmed by 3 bases and 1 base, with 12 bases remaining between them. Germline V gene sequence: CDR1 SQVTM, CDR2 ANQGSEA. The CDR3 loop spans 14 amino acids. Here the CDR3 reads CSVEGRYSNTEAFF. The CDR3 nucleotides are TGCAGCGTTGAGGGACGGTACTCGAACACTGAAGCTTTCTTT.

The chain is built from TRBV2 and TRBJ2-4; TRBD1 might be the D (5 bases). The CDR3 has 14 amino acids. V shed 7 bases and J shed 0 bases, with 10 bases lying between them. Per the germline V gene, CDR1 is SNHLY and CDR2 is FYNNEI. The DNA for the CDR3 is TGTGCCAGCACGACAGTTTTAGCCAAAAACATTCAGTACTTC. Encoded protein: CASTTVLAKNIQYF.

Only a few counts were recorded for this clone. The V call is TRBV19, the J call TRBJ1-3; D gene unclear. This CDR3 comprises 12 residues. Germline V CDR1 and CDR2: LNHDA, SQIVND (reference sequence). With 10 bases removed from V and 4 bases from J, the gap between germline ends came to 11 bases. The CDR3 loop is CATGPGGNTIYF. The CDR3 DNA reads TGTGCCACCGGGCCTGGCGGAAACACCATATATTTT.

CDR3 sequence reads: CASSVQGVYEQYF. In DNA form, the CDR3 reads TGTGCCAGCAGTGTTCAGGGAGTCTACGAGCAGTACTTC. The chain carries TRBV2 and TRBJ2-7; D may correspond to TRBD1 or TRBD2 (5 bases each). V lost 4 bases to trimming and J lost 3 bases, with 10 bases between them. Per the germline V gene, CDR1 is SNHLY and CDR2 is FYNNEI. CDR3 length: 13 residues.

The chain is built from TRBV7-9 and TRBJ2-1, with D perhaps TRBD1 (6 bases). The germline V and J ends were trimmed by 3 bases and 7 bases, with 7 bases remaining between them. The CDR3 loop spans 12 amino acids. From germline, CDR1 is SEHNR and CDR2 FQNEAQ (reference sequence). The CDR3 spells CASSFDRNEQFF. CDR3 DNA sequence: TGTGCCAGCAGCTTTGACAGGAATGAGCAGTTCTTC.

A note on this clone: The sample has other DNA sequences that encode this CDR3 too. The J gene is TRBJ2-1, the V gene TRBV11-3; D is uncertain. The CDR3 has 12 amino acids. The germline gives CDR1 SGHNT, CDR2 YENEEA. V lost 0 bases and J 10 bases, leaving 7 bases between the germline ends. The DNA of the CDR3 is TGTGCCAGCAGCTTAGATCTGGGGGAGCAGTTCTTC. It is translated as CASSLDLGEQFF.